This T cell receptor beta chain was sequenced for a study of T cell responses to AZD1222 COVID-19 vaccine. Study-wide results and caveats: Most donors were white British and more were female, and clonal diversity was possibly underestimated. Compared with day 0, the breadth and depth of the Spike-specific TCR repertoire rose significantly after two doses of AZD1222. Sampling that yielded the repertoires occurred only after the peak T cell response. The study found vaccine-associated CD4 TCRs spanning spike, dominant at 160-218 and 743-854.

This table comes from immunoSEQ multiplex PCR, and its TCRdb copy is limited to in-frame clones, with some not included. The sample lists about 140,000 clones, 80% to 95% occurring once. Remarks on this clone: Its antigen is still unknown.

This CDR3 contains 15 residues. Germline V CDR1 and CDR2: KGHSH, LQKENI. J gave up 2 bases and V 2 bases, and 5 bases lay outside the gene matches. The clonotype comes from an adult who received the AZD1222 COVID-19 vaccine. This chain joins TRBV18 and TRBJ1-1; 7 bases are shared with TRBD1. The material was peripheral blood, obtained 28 days after the second AZD1222 dose. The DNA of the CDR3 is TGTGCCAGCTCACCAAGGACAGGAGAAAACACTGAAGCTTTCTTT. It codes for CASSPRTGENTEAFF. Full variable domain (rest looked up from reference TRBV18 and TRBJ1-1): NAGVMQNPRHLVRRRGQEARLRCSPMKGHSHVYWYRQLPEEGLKFMVYLQKENIIDESGMPKERFSAEFPKEGPSILRIQQVVRGDSAAYFCASSPRTGENTEAFFGQGTRLTVV.